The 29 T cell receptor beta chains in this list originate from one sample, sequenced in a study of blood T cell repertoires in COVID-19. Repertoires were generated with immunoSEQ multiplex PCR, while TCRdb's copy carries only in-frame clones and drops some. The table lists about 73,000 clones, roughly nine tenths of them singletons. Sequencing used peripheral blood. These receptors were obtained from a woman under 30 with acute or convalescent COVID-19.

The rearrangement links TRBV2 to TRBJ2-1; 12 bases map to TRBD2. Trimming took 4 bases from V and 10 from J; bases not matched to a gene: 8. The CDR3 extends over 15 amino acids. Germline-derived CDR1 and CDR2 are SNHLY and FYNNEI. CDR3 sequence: CASSVILAGGREQFF. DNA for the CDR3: TGTGCCAGCAGTGTAATTCTAGCGGGAGGGCGCGAGCAGTTCTTC.

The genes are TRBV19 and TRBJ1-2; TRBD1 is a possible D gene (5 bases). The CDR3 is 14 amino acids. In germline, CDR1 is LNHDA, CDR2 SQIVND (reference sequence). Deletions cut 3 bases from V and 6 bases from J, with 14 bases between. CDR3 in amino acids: CASSMRAGGNGYTF. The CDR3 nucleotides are TGTGCCAGTAGTATGCGGGCGGGGGGAAATGGCTACACCTTC.

The CDR3 sequence is CAWSRLTGNTIYF. In DNA form, the CDR3 reads TGTGCCTGGAGTCGGTTGACTGGAAACACCATATATTTT. The J gene is TRBJ1-3, the V gene TRBV30; D not certain. This CDR3 contains 13 residues. With 2 bases removed from V and 2 bases from J, the gap between germline ends came to 7 bases. Germline assignment: CDR1 GTSNPN and CDR2 SVGIG (reference sequence).

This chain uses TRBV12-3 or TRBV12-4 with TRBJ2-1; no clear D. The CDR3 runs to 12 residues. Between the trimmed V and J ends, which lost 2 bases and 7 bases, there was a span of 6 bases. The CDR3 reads CASSLIGNEQFF. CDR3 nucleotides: TGTGCCAGCAGTTTAATCGGGAATGAGCAGTTCTTC.

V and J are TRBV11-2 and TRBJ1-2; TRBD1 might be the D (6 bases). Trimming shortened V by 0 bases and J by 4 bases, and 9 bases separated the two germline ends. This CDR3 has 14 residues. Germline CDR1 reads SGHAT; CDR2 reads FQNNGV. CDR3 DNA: TGTGCCAGCAGCTTAGAAGGGGGGGCCTATGGCTACACCTTC. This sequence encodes CASSLEGGAYGYTF.

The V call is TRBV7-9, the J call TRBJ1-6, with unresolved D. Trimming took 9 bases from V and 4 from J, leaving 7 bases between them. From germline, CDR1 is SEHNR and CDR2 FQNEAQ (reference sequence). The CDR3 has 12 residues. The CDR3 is CASGSYNSPLHF. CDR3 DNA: TGTGCCAGTGGCAGTTATAATTCACCCCTCCACTTT. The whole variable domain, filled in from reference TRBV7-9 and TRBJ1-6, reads DTGVSQNPRHKITKRGQNVTFRCDPISEHNRLYWYRQTLGQGPEFLTYFQNEAQLEKSRLLSDRFSAERPKGSFSTLEIQRTEQGDSAMYLCASGSYNSPLHFGNGTRLTVT.

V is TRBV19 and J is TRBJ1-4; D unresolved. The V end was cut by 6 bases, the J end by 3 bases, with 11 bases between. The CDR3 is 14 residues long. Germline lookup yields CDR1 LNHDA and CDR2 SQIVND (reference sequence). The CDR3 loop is CASSRQAANEKLFF. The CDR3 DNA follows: TGTGCCAGTAGCAGGCAGGCCGCTAATGAAAAACTGTTTTTT.

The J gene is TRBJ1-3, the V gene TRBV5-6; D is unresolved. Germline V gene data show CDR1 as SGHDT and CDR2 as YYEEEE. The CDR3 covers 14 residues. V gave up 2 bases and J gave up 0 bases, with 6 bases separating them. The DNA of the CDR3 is TGTGCCAGCAGCTTAACATTCTCTGGAAACACCATATATTTT. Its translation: CASSLTFSGNTIYF.

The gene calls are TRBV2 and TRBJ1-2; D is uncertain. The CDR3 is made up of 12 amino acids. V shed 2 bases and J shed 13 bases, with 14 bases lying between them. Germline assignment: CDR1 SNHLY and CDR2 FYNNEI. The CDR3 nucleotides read TGTGCCAGCAGTGAATCCCGGGTATCGTGCACCTTC. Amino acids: CASSESRVSCTF.

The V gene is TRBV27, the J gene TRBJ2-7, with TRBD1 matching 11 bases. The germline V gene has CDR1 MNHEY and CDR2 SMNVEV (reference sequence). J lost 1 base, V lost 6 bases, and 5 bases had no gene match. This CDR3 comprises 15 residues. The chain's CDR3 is CASSLDRGRSYEQYF. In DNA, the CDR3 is TGTGCCAGCAGCTTGGACAGGGGGCGTTCCTACGAGCAGTACTTC.

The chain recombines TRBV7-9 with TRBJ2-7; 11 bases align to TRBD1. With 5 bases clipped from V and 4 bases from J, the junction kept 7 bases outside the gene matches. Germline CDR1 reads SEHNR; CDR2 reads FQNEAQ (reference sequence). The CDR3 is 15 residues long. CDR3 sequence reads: CASSPRTGGGYEQYF. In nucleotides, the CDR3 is TGTGCCAGCAGCCCTCGGACAGGGGGCGGTTACGAGCAGTACTTC.

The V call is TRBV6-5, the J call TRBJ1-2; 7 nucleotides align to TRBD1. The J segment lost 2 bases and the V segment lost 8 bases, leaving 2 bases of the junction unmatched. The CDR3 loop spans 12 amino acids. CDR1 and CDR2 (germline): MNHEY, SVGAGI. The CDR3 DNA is TGTGCCAGCTCGGGACAGAACTATGGCTACACCTTC. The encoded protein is CASSGQNYGYTF.

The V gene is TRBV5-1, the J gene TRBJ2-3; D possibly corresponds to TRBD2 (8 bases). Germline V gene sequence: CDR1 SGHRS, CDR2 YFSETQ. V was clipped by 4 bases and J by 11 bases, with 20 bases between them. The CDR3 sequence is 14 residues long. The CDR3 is CASSGGTRGPGQYF. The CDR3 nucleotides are TGCGCCAGCAGCGGAGGGACTAGGGGGCCGGGGCAGTATTTT.

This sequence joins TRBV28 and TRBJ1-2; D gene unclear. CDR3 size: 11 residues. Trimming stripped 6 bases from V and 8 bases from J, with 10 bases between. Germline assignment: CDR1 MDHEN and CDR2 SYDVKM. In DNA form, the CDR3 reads TGTGCCAGCAGAGAGGGTCTCGGCTACACCTTC. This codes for CASREGLGYTF.

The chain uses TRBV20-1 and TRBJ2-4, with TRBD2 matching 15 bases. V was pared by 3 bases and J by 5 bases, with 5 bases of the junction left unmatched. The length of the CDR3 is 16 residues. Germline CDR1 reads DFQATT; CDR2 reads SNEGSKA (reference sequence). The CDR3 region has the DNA TGCAGTGCTAGTCCGGGACTAGCGGGAGGTCAAAACATTCAGTACTTC. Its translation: CSASPGLAGGQNIQYF.

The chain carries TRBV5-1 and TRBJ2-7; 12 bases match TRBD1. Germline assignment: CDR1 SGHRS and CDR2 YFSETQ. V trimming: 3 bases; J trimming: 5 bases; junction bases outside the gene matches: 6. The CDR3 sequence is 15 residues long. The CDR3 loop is CASSYGTGGVNEQYF. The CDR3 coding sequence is TGCGCCAGCAGCTATGGGACAGGGGGCGTGAACGAGCAGTACTTC.

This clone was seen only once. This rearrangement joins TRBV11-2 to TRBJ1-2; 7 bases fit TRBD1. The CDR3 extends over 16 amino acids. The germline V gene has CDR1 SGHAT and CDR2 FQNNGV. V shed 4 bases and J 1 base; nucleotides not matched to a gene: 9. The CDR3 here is CASSSNRDSLNYGYTF. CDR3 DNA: TGTGCCAGCAGCTCAAACCGGGACAGCCTTAACTATGGCTACACCTTC.

As DNA, the CDR3 is TGTGCCAGCAGCCTACAAGAGACCCAGTACTTC. It codes for CASSLQETQYF. The chain is built from TRBV5-6 and TRBJ2-5; D not resolved. This CDR3 spans 11 amino acids. Germline values: CDR1 SGHDT, CDR2 YYEEEE. With 4 bases removed from V and 2 bases from J, the gap between germline ends came to 3 bases.

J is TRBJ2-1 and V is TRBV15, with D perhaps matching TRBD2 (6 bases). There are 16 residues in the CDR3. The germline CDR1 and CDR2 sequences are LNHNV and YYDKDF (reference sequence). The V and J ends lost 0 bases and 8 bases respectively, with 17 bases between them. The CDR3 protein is CATSRETRHVGDEQFF. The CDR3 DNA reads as TGTGCCACCAGCAGAGAGACTAGACACGTGGGCGATGAGCAGTTCTTC.

The chain's CDR3 is CASSKAWTGLKNYGYTF. The CDR3 DNA reads TGTGCCAGCAGCAAAGCGTGGACAGGACTAAAAAACTATGGCTACACCTTC. This chain joins TRBV21-1 and TRBJ1-2; the table's D call, TRBD1, has no DNA check behind it. TRBV21-1 is listed as a pseudogene. There are 17 residues in the CDR3.

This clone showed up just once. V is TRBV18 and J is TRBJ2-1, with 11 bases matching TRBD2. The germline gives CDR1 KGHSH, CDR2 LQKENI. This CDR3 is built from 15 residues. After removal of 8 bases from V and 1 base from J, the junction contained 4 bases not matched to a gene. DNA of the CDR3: TGTGCCAGCCGAACTAGCGGGAGTTCCTACAATGAGCAGTTCTTC. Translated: CASRTSGSSYNEQFF.

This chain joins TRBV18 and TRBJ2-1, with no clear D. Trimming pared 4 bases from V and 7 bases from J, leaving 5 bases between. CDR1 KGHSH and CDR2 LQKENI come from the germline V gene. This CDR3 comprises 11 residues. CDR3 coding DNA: TGTGCCAGCTCACGTTCAAATGAGCAGTTCTTC. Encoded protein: CASSRSNEQFF.

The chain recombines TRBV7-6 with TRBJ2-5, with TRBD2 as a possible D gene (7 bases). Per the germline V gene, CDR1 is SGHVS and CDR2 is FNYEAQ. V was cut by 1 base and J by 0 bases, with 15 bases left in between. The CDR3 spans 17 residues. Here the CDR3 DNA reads TGTGCCAGCAGCTTAGGGTCTGGGGGGGCCAACCAAGAGACCCAGTACTTC. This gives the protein CASSLGSGGANQETQYF.

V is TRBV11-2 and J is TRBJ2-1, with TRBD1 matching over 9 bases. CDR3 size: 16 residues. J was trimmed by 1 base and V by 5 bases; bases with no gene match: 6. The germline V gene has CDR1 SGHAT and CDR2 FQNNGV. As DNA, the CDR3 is TGTGCCAGCAGCGCCCCTGGACAGGGGTCCTACAATGAGCAGTTCTTC. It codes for CASSAPGQGSYNEQFF.

CDR3 residues: CASSAGQGGETQYF. The CDR3 DNA follows: TGTGCCAGCTCAGCAGGACAGGGCGGTGAGACCCAGTACTTC. The rearrangement links TRBV18 to TRBJ2-5; TRBD1 matches 8 bases. V was clipped by 5 bases and J by 5 bases; unmatched bases: 7. The CDR3 consists of 14 residues. The germline V gene has CDR1 KGHSH and CDR2 LQKENI. Drawing the rest from reference TRBV18 and TRBJ2-5, the complete variable domain is NAGVMQNPRHLVRRRGQEARLRCSPMKGHSHVYWYRQLPEEGLKFMVYLQKENIIDESGMPKERFSAEFPKEGPSILRIQQVVRGDSAAYFCASSAGQGGETQYFGPGTRLLVL.

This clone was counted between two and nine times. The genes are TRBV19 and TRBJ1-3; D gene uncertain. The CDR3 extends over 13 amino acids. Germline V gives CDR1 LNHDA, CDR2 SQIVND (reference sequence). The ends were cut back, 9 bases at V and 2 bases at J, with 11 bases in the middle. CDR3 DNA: TGTGCCAGCGAAAATAGCCCTGGAAACACCATATATTTT. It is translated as CASENSPGNTIYF. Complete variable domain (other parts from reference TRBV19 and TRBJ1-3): DGGITQSPKYLFRKEGQNVTLSCEQNLNHDAMYWYRQDPGQGLRLIYYSQIVNDFQKGDIAEGYSVSREKKESFPLTVTSAQKNPTAFYLCASENSPGNTIYFGEGSWLTVV.

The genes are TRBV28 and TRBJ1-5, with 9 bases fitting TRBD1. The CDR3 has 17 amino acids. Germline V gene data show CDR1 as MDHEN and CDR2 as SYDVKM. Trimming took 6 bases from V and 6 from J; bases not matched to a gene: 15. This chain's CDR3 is CASRNVGVDRGGQPQHF. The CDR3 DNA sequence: TGTGCCAGCAGGAACGTTGGAGTGGACAGGGGTGGTCAGCCCCAGCATTTT.

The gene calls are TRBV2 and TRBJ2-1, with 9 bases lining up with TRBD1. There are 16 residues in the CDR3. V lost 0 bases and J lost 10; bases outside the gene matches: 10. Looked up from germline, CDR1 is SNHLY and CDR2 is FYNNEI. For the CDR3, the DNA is TGTGCCAGCAGTGAAGCGCCTGGGACAGGGCTTTGGGAGCAGTTCTTC. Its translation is CASSEAPGTGLWEQFF.

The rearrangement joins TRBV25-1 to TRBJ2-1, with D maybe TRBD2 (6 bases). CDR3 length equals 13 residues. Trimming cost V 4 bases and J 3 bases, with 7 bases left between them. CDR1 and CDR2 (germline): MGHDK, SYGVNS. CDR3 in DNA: TGTGCCAGCAGTGGAGCGGGCTACAATGAGCAGTTCTTC. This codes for CASSGAGYNEQFF.